This T cell receptor beta chain is drawn from a study of blood T cell repertoires in COVID-19. As for the study in general: There were acute and convalescent COVID-19 samples, and they came from the United States, Italy and Spain. Sample material is recorded as cDNA or gDNA derived from T cells, B-cell-depleted T cells, or PBMCs.

In the study's own analysis: Scientists estimated how many nucleated cells there were by amplifying reference gene primers. The repertoire was sequenced with immunoSEQ multiplex PCR; TCRdb's copy has only in-frame clones and lacks some. That table furnishes V, J and clone size, whereas the DNA furnished D and trimming. The sample shows over 200,000 clones, roughly nine tenths of them seen only once. Germline CDR1 reads SGHNT; CDR2 reads YYREEE (reference sequence). V lost 2 bases to trimming and J lost 4 bases; unmatched junction nucleotides: 4. The CDR3 covers 14 residues. The chain recombines TRBV5-4 with TRBJ1-2; TRBD1 aligns across 8 bases. Sequencing was done on a sample of PBMCs or T cells enriched from blood (not recorded which). This clonotype was sampled from a human donor in a cohort exposed to, infected with or recovered from COVID-19 (not recorded which). The donor label of this sample is uncertain. Here the CDR3 DNA reads TGTGCCAGCAGCTTCGGACAGGGCTCCTATGGCTACACCTTC. Translated, it gives CASSFGQGSYGYTF. Based on the CDR3 plus reference TRBV5-4 and TRBJ1-2, the full variable domain is ETGVTQSPTHLIKTRGQQVTLRCSSQSGHNTVSWYQQALGQGPQFIFQYYREEENGRGNFPPRFSGLQFPNYSSELNVNALELDDSALYLCASSFGQGSYGYTFGSGTRLTVV.